This is a list of T cell receptor beta chains from one sample in a study of T cells in Graves' hyperthyroidism and ophthalmopathy. TCRdb analysed the multiplex PCR reads with MiXCR anew, one entry per CDR3 protein. Of approximately 690,000 distinct CDR3 sequences listed, around 21% are singletons. Sequencing was carried out using blood. These receptors were taken from a man under 40 with Graves' ophthalmopathy. CDR3s include the opening cysteine and the closing phenylalanine or tryptophan. The D gene is left open where the match is weak. Not every row has a clone size; where given, it reads once, few, many or a size class.

>TRBJ1-2|TRBV25-1|NA|NA|14
CASSETPQGFGYTF
TGTGCCAGCAGTGAAACCCCCCAGGGCTTTGGCTACACCTTC
>TRBJ2-3|TRBV12-3/TRBV12-4|many|TRBD2|17
CASSRGLAGGPGDTQYF
TGTGCCAGCAGTCGCGGACTAGCGGGAGGGCCTGGAGATACGCAGTATTTT
>TRBJ2-1|TRBV19|few|TRBD2|15
CASSISSGRRNEQFF
TGTGCCAGTAGTATATCTAGCGGGAGAAGGAATGAGCAGTTCTTC
>TRBJ1-2|TRBV20-1|few|NA|12
CSARDLSYGYTF
TGCAGTGCTAGAGACTTAAGCTATGGCTACACCTTC
>TRBJ1-5|TRBV12-3/TRBV12-4|many|TRBD1|16
CASSLSDRAIVQPQHF
TGTGCCAGCAGTTTGTCCGACAGGGCAATTGTGCAGCCCCAGCATTTT
>TRBJ2-3|TRBV6-1|NA|TRBD2|17
CASSDYVASGSMDTQYF
TGTGCCAGCAGTGATTACGTTGCTAGCGGGAGTATGGATACGCAGTATTTT
>TRBJ2-1|TRBV6-2/TRBV6-3|many|NA|16
CASSYSEAGHYNEQFF
TGTGCCAGCAGTTACTCGGAGGCGGGCCACTACAATGAGCAGTTCTTC
>TRBJ2-5|TRBV7-3|many|NA|12
CASSSFQETQYF
TGTGCCAGCAGCTCTTTCCAAGAGACCCAGTACTTC
>TRBJ2-1|TRBV19|NA|NA|15
CASSTSTASYNEQFF
TGTGCCAGTAGCACTTCGACAGCTTCCTACAATGAGCAGTTCTTC
>TRBJ2-5|TRBV5-1|few|NA|14
CASSFRTLEETQYF
TGCGCCAGCAGCTTCCGGACTCTGGAAGAGACCCAGTACTTC
>TRBJ2-7|TRBV12-3/TRBV12-4|NA|TRBD1|16
CASSFARTGSGYEQYF
TGTGCCAGCAGTTTCGCCCGGACAGGGTCGGGCTACGAGCAGTACTTC
>TRBJ1-5|TRBV7-2|many|NA|13
CASSPSSDQPQHF
TGTGCCAGCAGCCCCTCCTCGGATCAGCCCCAGCATTTT
>TRBJ2-6|TRBV5-5|NA|NA|16
CASSLGGDSGANVLTF
TGTGCCAGCAGCTTGGGGGGGGACTCTGGGGCCAACGTCCTGACTTTC
>TRBJ2-3|TRBV20-1|many|NA|15
CSAPNRQASTDTQYF
TGCAGTGCCCCCAACCGACAGGCCTCCACAGATACGCAGTATTTT
>TRBJ2-7|TRBV28|many|NA|12
CASGGKIYEQYF
TGTGCCAGCGGGGGCAAAATTTACGAGCAGTACTTC
>TRBJ2-7|TRBV25-1|NA|TRBD2|15
CASSEVAGNFYEQYF
TGTGCCAGCAGTGAGGTAGCGGGGAATTTCTACGAGCAGTACTTC
>TRBJ1-5|TRBV11-3|NA|NA|16
CASSSTLSGYNQPQHF
TGTGCCAGCAGCTCCACCCTATCGGGTTACAATCAGCCCCAGCATTTT
>TRBJ2-7|TRBV7-2|few|TRBD2|17
CASSLALASGSYYEQYF
TGTGCCAGCAGCTTAGCGCTGGCTAGCGGGAGTTACTACGAGCAGTACTTC
>TRBJ2-3|TRBV7-9|many|NA|14
CASSLAAGKDTQYF
TGTGCCAGCAGCTTAGCTGCGGGGAAAGATACGCAGTATTTT
>TRBJ2-7|TRBV20-1|few|TRBD2|13
CSALAGDYYEQYF
TGCAGTGCCCTAGCGGGAGACTACTACGAGCAGTACTTC
>TRBJ2-7|TRBV12-3/TRBV12-4|NA|NA|13
CASTLEGTYEQYF
TGTGCCAGCACCCTGGAGGGTACCTACGAGCAGTACTTC
>TRBJ2-7|TRBV30|many|NA|13
CAWSRGLDYEQYF
TGTGCCTGGAGTCGGGGGTTGGACTACGAGCAGTACTTC
>TRBJ1-2|TRBV3-1|many|NA|14
CASSLRGKSYGYTF
TGTGCCAGCAGCCTTAGGGGTAAGAGCTATGGCTACACCTTC
>TRBJ1-2|TRBV12-3/TRBV12-4|NA|NA|12
CASSFGLRGYTF
TGTGCCAGCAGTTTCGGGTTGCGAGGCTACACCTTC